Sequencing of this T cell receptor (beta chain) was carried out in a study of cytomegalovirus exposure and HLA in healthy donors (dated 2017 in TCRdb). Describing the broader study: An earlier analysis of roughly 500 of the donors reported approximately 270 Gb of sequence data and 100 million to 140 million unique TCR beta sequences from 150 million to 200 million T cells. The study aimed to test whether cataloging public T cell receptors could reveal signatures of past pathogen exposure. In an earlier analysis of a few hundred of the donors, high-throughput TCR beta sequencing was used to judge whether each TCR beta V gene segment behaved as functional or pseudogenic. On average, around 240,000 unique TCR beta nucleotide sequences were sequenced per donor among several hundred genotyped donors of the cohort, with about 19% of those sequences being non-productive. To predict cytomegalovirus infection status, the study combined high-throughput TCR immunosequencing, statistical association of individual TCRs with disease status, and machine learning. Of the 398 genotyped donors, about 84% fell in the genetic ancestry cluster associated with self-reported Caucasian donors. Genome-wide SNP genotypes for about three fifths of the 666 donors were used in a later genetic analysis, which treated that subset as a discovery cohort. Donor age, sex, ethnicity and CMV serostatus were collected together with the repertoire data. An early release covering roughly 600 HLA-typed donors comprised about 290 gigabases of sequencing data and roughly 85 million unique TCR sequences. The number of donors typed differed by locus, with 629-630 for A, B, C, DRB1 and DQB1, around 520 for DQA1, approximately 570 for DPA1, and over 400 for DPB1. A separate validation cohort of approximately 130 different subjects was used in addition to the 666-subject first cohort. The T cell repertoires of roughly 660 subjects were profiled by immunosequencing and related to cytomegalovirus serostatus. HLA typing included class I and class II loci at four-digit resolution. Because of strong linkage in the cohort, roughly five DR-DQ haplotypes were treated as single units for association and clustering. A later analysis re-examined previously published TCR beta repertoires from roughly 720 donors and added high-resolution HLA genotyping to investigate patterns of TCR occurrence. All discovery cohort repertoires had been generated on a single sequencing platform. Rather than using new phenotypic data, the later analysis identified candidate immune exposures from TCR beta sequences and from how often those sequences occurred across donors.

Study-wide findings and limitations: The 87-base-pair reads could not distinguish some IMGT-functional V segments, including TRBV6-2 and TRBV6-3, so those segments were excluded. A further reported finding was that TCR beta sequences accurately predicted the HLA-A and HLA-B alleles for most subjects in the first cohort. Compared with the approximately 720-donor mean, donors in an Asian-associated ancestry cluster had fewer N-insertions in productive TCRs, according to a later genetic analysis. In this cohort, only TCR beta chains were sequenced, and detectable features were limited by the absence of alpha or paired-chain data. Correlated functional status among segregating V segments might reflect linkage disequilibrium, but an unknown experimental factor could not be ruled out. In a later analysis, most CMV-associated TCR beta chains were found to appear HLA-restricted, with HLA associations seemingly driven largely by CMV exposure. Assigning TCR associations to individual alleles was difficult when HLA alleles, especially DR and DQ, strongly co-occurred. Because some donors lacked HLA typing at each locus, the association tests relied only on the typed subset. Several of the top co-occurrence clusters appeared to be linked to parvovirus B19, influenza, CMV and Epstein-Barr virus, according to a later analysis. The authors suggested that the approach could potentially be generalized to other disease states and immunological phenotypes. Cytomegalovirus status was reported to be diagnosed by the classifier with high specificity and sensitivity in both the original and validation cohorts. The only immune exposure information available for the cohort was CMV serostatus. The presence/absence analyses assumed that sequencing depth was roughly uniform across donors, and that assumption may not be true. Broadly in line with IMGT annotations, most TCR beta V segments showed up in productive rearrangements about 87% or about 30% of the time in an earlier analysis of a few hundred of the donors. In a later analysis, TCR association rates were found to vary across HLA loci, with the most associated TCRs seen for DRB1 alleles and the fewest for HLA-C alleles. A cluster of highly shared sequence variants was judged likely to be a technical artifact of the sequencing pipeline. A later analysis associated about 17,000 TCR beta sequences with specific HLA alleles at a false discovery rate of 0.05. While some public TCRs were present in many individuals, most TCR sequences turned up only very rarely across donors. In vitro tests confirmed that three of the cytomegalovirus-associated TCR beta chains recognize cytomegalovirus antigens. Because counts were too low, seventeen rarely observed V segments, including chromosome 9 orphons, were excluded from the earlier analysis of 587 of the donors. In a later analysis, HLA-associated TCR beta chains were found to be more clonally expanded and to have lower generation probabilities than equally common non-associated chains. A later genetic analysis associated a missense DCLRE1C variant with V-gene and J-gene trimming of TCR beta chains, and an independent cohort replicated the association. In the study, about 150 TCR beta chains were listed as associated with cytomegalovirus.

Receptors were amplified or captured by the immunoSEQ multiplex PCR assay. For the multiplex PCR, a mixture combining 60 forward primers for TCR Vbeta segments and 13 reverse primers for TCR Jbeta segments was used. A multiplex PCR assay on genomic DNA amplified the CDR3 region of rearranged TCR beta genes. On the Illumina HiSeq System, the amplified TCR beta libraries were sequenced as 87-base-pair reads. In the original analysis: A later analysis counted tens of millions of unique TCR beta chains across the roughly 700 repertoires, and around 9.9 million of these chains were shared by at least two donors. A nearest-neighbor algorithm error-corrected the raw reads and collapsed the reads into unique sequences, merging closely related sequences to remove PCR and sequencing errors. V, D and J gene segments were assigned by aligning CDR3 sequences to IMGT reference sequences. Each retained sequence needed at least a six-nucleotide match to both a V gene segment and a J gene segment. Rearrangements were called productive when the CDR3 lacked stop codons and stayed in frame with V and J; all others were non-productive. CDR3 was defined according to IMGT convention as the region running from the second conserved V-encoded cysteine to the conserved J-encoded phenylalanine. Sequences without an unambiguous match to a single V gene segment were excluded from the earlier analysis of over 500 of the donors. In an earlier analysis of a few hundred of the donors, V segments were called functional above 56.7% productive rearrangements and were called segregating when the between-donor standard deviation exceeded 5%. A statistical classification framework was built to diagnose cytomegalovirus status from the catalog of TCR beta chain sequences. In a later analysis, V and J genes were assigned by comparing TCR nucleotide sequences against IMGT/GENE-DB human TR gene sequences. A later analysis assigned CDR3 sequences and most-parsimonious VDJ recombination scenarios with the TCRdist pipeline. In a later analysis, each TCR beta chain was defined by its CDR3 amino acid sequence together with its V-gene family, and reads without a unique V-gene family were excluded. As a way to deal with suspected cross-contamination and a sequencing artifact, a later analysis dropped hundreds of nucleotide sequences that were highly shared and had low generation probability. In a later analysis, a clonal expansion index was calculated for each public chain from normalized within-repertoire ranks of inferred template counts. In a later analysis, generation probabilities were computed with a VDJ recombination model fitted to out-of-frame rearrangements, and the resulting probabilities were checked against IGoR. In a later analysis, hypergeometric tests were used to score TCR-TCR, TCR-HLA and TCR-CMV co-occurrence, with a repertoire-size bias correction applied to TCR pairs. In a later analysis, false discovery rates were estimated by permuting HLA or CMV assignments 20 times. In a later analysis, co-occurring TCRs were grouped using DBSCAN, and TCRdist sequence similarity was added for clustering within HLA-allele-positive subsets. Repertoires with fewer than 30,000 or more than 120,000 public chains, plus five repertoires with anomalous nucleotide sharing, were excluded from co-occurrence clustering. In TCRdb, the immuneACCESS table is reduced to in-frame sequences with V and J assigned. These tables do not hold every clone; where another copy was compared, an unresolved V gene accounts for under half, and the others remain unexplained. The DNA gave D and trimming, while V, J and clone size come from that table. The sample includes around 91,000 clones, with around 84% observed a single time. Of the sample, approximately 4.2% is held by the ten largest clones.

On this clone itself: This receptor's antigen is unknown. Per-base quality was not reported, and no clone a single base away is much larger than it.

Based on the germline V gene (reference sequence), the CDR1 and CDR2 sequences are LNHDA and SQIVND. Between the V and J ends, shortened by 3 bases and 4 bases respectively, the junction contains 12 bases. The CDR3 goes from the cysteine to the phenylalanine over 14 residues. CDR3 DNA is the only sequence kept; it has 42 bases, read in frame from the first base. The cohort consisted of hundreds of healthy bone marrow donors. At the time of sampling, every cohort member was nominally healthy, though immune exposures that went unrecorded were likely present. The donor was CMV seropositive and was included in the group of some 290 seropositive cohort members. Every donor gave a peripheral blood sample, and the peripheral blood mononuclear cells from that sample were used for TCR beta sequencing. Genomic DNA extraction from the blood cell samples was performed with the Qiagen DNeasy Blood Extraction Kit.

Sequencing was carried out using PBMCs. This TCR was recovered from a woman between 40 and 50 years old in good health and CMV-seropositive. This chain joins TRBV19 to TRBJ1-1; 6 matching bases give a weak D call of TRBD1. The CDR3 has the sequence CASSITGSGTEAFF. The DNA reads TGTGCCAGTAGTATCACAGGGTCGGGCACTGAAGCTTTCTTT.